A single sample is the source of the 3 T cell receptor beta chains below, sequenced in a study of T cells in Graves' hyperthyroidism and ophthalmopathy. Amplified TCR beta CDR3 regions derived from RNA transcripts. The primer set for the first-round RT-PCR of the TCR CDR3 was HTBI. TCRdb analysed the multiplex PCR reads with MiXCR anew, one entry per CDR3 protein. This table holds about 360,000 distinct CDR3 sequences, around 14% found once. Sequencing used blood. These receptors all stem from a woman under 30 with Graves' hyperthyroidism that later progressed to Graves' ophthalmopathy.

This clonotype was seen more than once but under ten times. The V gene is TRBV9, the J gene TRBJ2-7, with D unresolved. CDR1 is SGDLS, CDR2 YYNGEE, per germline. Trimming pared 4 bases from V and 7 bases from J, leaving 15 bases between. The CDR3 totals 13 residues. The CDR3 here is CASSPPGTSEQYF. The CDR3 DNA follows: TGTGCCAGCAGCCCTCCGGGCACCTCGGAGCAGTACTTC.

At least ten counts were recorded for this clonotype. The chain recombines TRBV28 with TRBJ1-1; the match to TRBD1 covers 9 bases. This CDR3 comprises 15 residues. Germline V gene lookup returns CDR1 MDHEN and CDR2 SYDVKM. V shed 3 bases and J 4 bases; nucleotides not matched to a gene: 6. CDR3 DNA sequence: TGTGCCAGCAGTTTGCTGGACAGGGGTGGCACTGAAGCTTTCTTT. Translation: CASSLLDRGGTEAFF.

The rearrangement joins TRBV6-1 to TRBJ1-5; D is undetermined. Trimming removed 2 bases from V and 4 bases from J, with 6 bases in between. The CDR3 covers 13 residues. Per germline, CDR1 MNHNS and CDR2 SASEGT. In DNA, the CDR3 is TGTGCCAGCAGTGAAAGGGAGAATCAGCCCCAGCATTTT. Protein sequence: CASSERENQPQHF.